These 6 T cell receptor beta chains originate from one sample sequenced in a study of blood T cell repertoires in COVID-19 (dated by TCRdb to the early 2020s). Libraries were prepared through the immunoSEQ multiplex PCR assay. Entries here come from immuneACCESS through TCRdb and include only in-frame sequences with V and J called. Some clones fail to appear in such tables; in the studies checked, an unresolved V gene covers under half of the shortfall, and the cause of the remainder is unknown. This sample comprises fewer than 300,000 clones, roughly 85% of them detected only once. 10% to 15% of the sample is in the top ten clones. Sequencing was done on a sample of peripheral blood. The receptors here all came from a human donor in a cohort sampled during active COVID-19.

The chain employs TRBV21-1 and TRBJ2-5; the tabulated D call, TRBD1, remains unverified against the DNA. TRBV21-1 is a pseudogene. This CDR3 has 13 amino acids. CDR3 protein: CASSLRGKETQYF. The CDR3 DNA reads TGTGCCAGCAGCCTCAGGGGGAAAGAGACCCAGTACTTC.

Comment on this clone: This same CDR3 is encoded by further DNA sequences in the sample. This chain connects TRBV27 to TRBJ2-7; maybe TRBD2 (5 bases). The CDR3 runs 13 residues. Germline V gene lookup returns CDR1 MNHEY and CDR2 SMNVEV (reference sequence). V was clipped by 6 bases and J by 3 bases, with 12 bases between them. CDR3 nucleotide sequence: TGTGCCAGCAGCCTAGCAGGAGGCTACGAGCAGTACTTC. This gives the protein CASSLAGGYEQYF.

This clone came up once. DNA for the CDR3: TGTGCCAGCAGCTTGACAGGTCCGGACTATGGCTACACCTTC. Translated, it gives CASSLTGPDYGYTF. The chain uses TRBV5-6 and TRBJ1-2, with D possibly TRBD1 on 5 matching bases. The germline V and J ends were trimmed by 1 base and 3 bases, with 10 bases remaining between them. Germline V lookup: CDR1 SGHDT, CDR2 YYEEEE. This CDR3 has 14 amino acids.

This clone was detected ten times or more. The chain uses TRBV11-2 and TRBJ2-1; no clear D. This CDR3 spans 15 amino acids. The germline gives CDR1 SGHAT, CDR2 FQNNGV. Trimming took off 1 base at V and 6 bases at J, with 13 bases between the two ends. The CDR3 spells CASSLVTGFGNEQFF. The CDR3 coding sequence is TGTGCCAGCAGCTTAGTAACCGGGTTTGGCAATGAGCAGTTCTTC.

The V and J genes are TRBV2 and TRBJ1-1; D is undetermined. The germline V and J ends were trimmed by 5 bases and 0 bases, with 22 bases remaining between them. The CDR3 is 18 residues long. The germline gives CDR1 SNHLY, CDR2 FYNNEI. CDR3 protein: CASSYPTAPGPMNTEAFF. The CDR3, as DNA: TGTGCCAGCAGTTACCCTACAGCTCCCGGTCCCATGAACACTGAAGCTTTCTTT. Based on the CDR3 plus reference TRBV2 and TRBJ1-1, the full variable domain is EPEVTQTPSHQVTQMGQEVILRCVPISNHLYFYWYRQILGQKVEFLVSFYNNEISEKSEIFDDQFSVERPDGSNFTLKIRSTKLEDSAMYFCASSYPTAPGPMNTEAFFGQGTRLTVV.

The CDR3 region is CASSGQPNTEAFF. Written as DNA, the CDR3 is TGTGCCAGCAGTGGACAGCCGAACACTGAAGCTTTCTTT. V is TRBV7-9 and J is TRBJ1-1; D possibly corresponds to TRBD1 (6 bases). V lost 6 bases and J 1 base, leaving 9 bases between the germline ends. The CDR3 has 13 amino acids. Per the germline V gene, CDR1 is SEHNR and CDR2 is FQNEAQ (reference sequence).